This T cell receptor (beta chain) came from a study of shared clonotypes between healthy human individuals. Overall study results and limits: Investigators expected sequencing depth to affect clonotype sharing among donors.

Of note for this clone: Its target is unknown.

V shed 3 bases and J shed 6 bases, with 26 bases lying between them. The germline V gene has CDR1 SGHTA and CDR2 FQGNSA. This CDR3 spans 19 amino acids. Combining CD45RO+ cells with CCR7-negative CD45RA+ TemRA cells gave CD8 memory. Data came from immunoSEQ multiplex PCR; TCRdb stores just in-frame clones and leaves some out. This sample has about 380,000 clones, with 90% to 98% found just once. The chain combines TRBV7-2 with TRBJ2-2; possibly TRBD2 for D (6 bases). Input material: memory CD8+ T cells sorted from blood. The subset denotes: CD45RO+ cells pooled with CCR7-negative TemRA cells. The TCR comes from a man aged 25-45 years in good health. CDR3 in amino acids: CASSFSRFRGFLSPGELFF. CDR3 sequence (DNA): TGTGCCAGCAGCTTCTCTAGGTTTCGGGGGTTTTTGTCACCCGGGGAGCTGTTTTTT. Together with reference TRBV7-2 and TRBJ2-2, the CDR3 gives the full variable domain: GAGVSQSPSNKVTEKGKDVELRCDPISGHTALYWYRQSLGQGLEFLIYFQGNSAPDKSGLPSDRFSAERTGGSVSTLTIQRTQQEDSAVYLCASSFSRFRGFLSPGELFFGEGSRLTVL.